The 29 T cell receptor beta chains listed next were all sequenced from one sample in a study of T cells in localized non-small cell lung cancer. The repertoire was sequenced with immunoSEQ multiplex PCR; TCRdb's copy has only in-frame clones and lacks some. The sample shows almost 5,500 clones, about 40% of them seen only once. Specimen: lung tumor tissue, collected before any cancer treatment. The receptors here all came from a male donor aged 60 or older with stage I squamous cell lung carcinoma.

V is TRBV18 and J is TRBJ2-2; D not resolved. The CDR3 has 13 amino acids. CDR1 is KGHSH and CDR2 is LQKENI in the germline V gene. V was pared by 1 base and J by 7 bases, with 7 bases between. The CDR3 DNA reads as TGTGCCAGCTCACCACTGGTTGGCGGGGAGCTGTTTTTT. Amino acid sequence: CASSPLVGGELFF.

There are many counts of this clone. V usage is TRBV7-2 and J usage is TRBJ1-1; D possibly corresponds to TRBD1 (6 bases). Germline-derived CDR1 and CDR2 are SGHTA and FQGNSA. V lost 6 bases and J lost 3, with 11 bases in between. The CDR3 has 13 amino acids. DNA for the CDR3: TGTGCCAGCAGTGGGGGCGGACACACTGAAGCTTTCTTT. This sequence encodes CASSGGGHTEAFF.

This clone was counted only a few times. This chain links TRBV11-3 with TRBJ1-4, with unresolved D. The CDR3 contains 14 residues. Germline CDR1 SGHNT, CDR2 YENEEA. V was shortened by 5 bases and J by 0 bases, with 7 bases between the two germline ends. CDR3 sequence: CASSPRATNEKLFF. The CDR3 region has the DNA TGTGCCAGCAGCCCCCGAGCAACTAATGAAAAACTGTTTTTT.

V and J are TRBV6-7 and TRBJ1-5, with a possible D match to TRBD1 (5 bases). TRBV6-7 is annotated as an ORF whose role is uncertain. V dropped 11 bases and J dropped 6 bases, with 14 bases sitting between them. This CDR3 contains 12 residues. As DNA, the CDR3 is TGTGCCTGTACGACAGATGGTCAGCCCCAGCATTTT. This gives the protein CACTTDGQPQHF.

The chain recombines TRBV11-3 with TRBJ2-7; possibly TRBD2 for D (5 bases). There are 17 residues in the CDR3. The V end lost 4 bases, the J end lost 2 bases, and 21 bases lay between the germline ends. The germline V gene encodes CDR1 SGHNT and CDR2 YENEEA. CDR3 nucleotide sequence: TGTGCCAGCAGCTCTCTATTGATAAGGACGGAGGCCTACGAGCAGTACTTC. Translation: CASSSLLIRTEAYEQYF.

The chain links TRBV30 to TRBJ2-3, with 8 nucleotides matching TRBD2. Germline V CDR1 and CDR2: GTSNPN, SVGIG (reference sequence). With 1 base clipped from V and 2 bases from J, the junction kept 8 bases outside the gene matches. This CDR3 region has 16 residues. The CDR3 DNA reads TGTGCCTGGAGTGGAGGGAGCGGGGGACTCACAGATACGCAGTATTTT. It encodes CAWSGGSGGLTDTQYF.

This clone showed up just a few times. CDR3 nucleotides: TGTGCCTGGAGTGTAACCATCTGGCAGAGTCCCCTCCACTTT. Amino acids: CAWSVTIWQSPLHF. The chain recombines TRBV30 with TRBJ1-6; D gene uncertain. The CDR3 covers 14 residues. The germline CDR1 and CDR2 sequences are GTSNPN and SVGIG (reference sequence). Trimming took off 0 bases at V and 13 bases at J, with 16 bases between the two ends.

The chain is built from TRBV19 and TRBJ1-5; D call uncertain. V lost 3 bases to trimming and J lost 5 bases, with 17 bases between them. The CDR3 loop spans 16 amino acids. Germline values: CDR1 LNHDA, CDR2 SQIVND (reference sequence). CDR3 bases: TGTGCCAGTAGTATTACTTGGACCGCCGGCCATCAGCCCCAGCATTTT. It yields the protein CASSITWTAGHQPQHF.

The chain has TRBV15 and TRBJ2-5; possible D gene TRBD1, 6 bases. V was clipped by 4 bases and J by 5 bases, with 23 bases between them. CDR3 length: 17 amino acids. Germline loops: CDR1 LNHNV, CDR2 YYDKDF (reference sequence). CDR3 DNA sequence: TGTGCCACCAGCACCAGAAGGACAGTCACACCAAGGGAGACCCAGTACTTC. It translates to CATSTRRTVTPRETQYF.

The V and J genes are TRBV19 and TRBJ2-7; D is undetermined. Germline CDR1 LNHDA, CDR2 SQIVND (reference sequence). This CDR3 is 14 amino acids long. V dropped 5 bases and J dropped 1 base, with 12 bases sitting between them. The CDR3 is CASSAIQFSYEQYF. The CDR3 DNA follows: TGTGCCAGTAGTGCGATACAATTTTCCTACGAGCAGTACTTC.

This clone was observed a handful of times. The CDR3 protein is CASRPYRGQDTEAFF. The CDR3 coding sequence is TGTGCCAGCAGGCCATACAGGGGGCAGGACACTGAAGCTTTCTTT. The rearrangement links TRBV6-8 to TRBJ1-1; 9 nucleotides align to TRBD1. The germline V gene encodes CDR1 MNHGY and CDR2 SAAAGT. J lost 3 bases, V lost 6 bases, and 8 bases had no gene match. This CDR3 has 15 residues.

This chain connects TRBV19 to TRBJ2-6, with a weak D call TRBD1 (6 bases). V lost 6 bases and J lost 1, with 7 bases in between. The CDR3 has 14 residues. The V gene's germline CDR1 is LNHDA and CDR2 SQIVND (reference sequence). The CDR3 region is CASSTGSGANVLTF. In nucleotides, the CDR3 is TGTGCCAGTAGCACAGGGTCTGGGGCCAACGTCCTGACTTTC.

This chain links TRBV9 with TRBJ2-3, with TRBD2 matching over 7 bases. Germline CDR1 SGDLS, CDR2 YYNGEE. V gave up 10 bases and J gave up 2 bases; unmatched junction bases: 7. The CDR3 is 13 residues long. The CDR3 nucleotides are TGTGCCGGCCTAGCGGAGTTCACAGATACGCAGTATTTT. Translation: CAGLAEFTDTQYF. Using reference TRBV9 and TRBJ2-3 for the parts outside the CDR3, the full variable domain is DSGVTQTPKHLITATGQRVTLRCSPRSGDLSVYWYQQSLDQGLQFLIQYYNGEERAKGNILERFSAQQFPDLHSELNLSSLELGDSALYFCAGLAEFTDTQYFGPGTRLTVL.

This clone is categorized as large. J is TRBJ1-1 and V is TRBV30, with no clear D. Trimming stripped 5 bases from V and 1 base from J, with 8 bases between. This CDR3 is built from 12 residues. Germline assignment: CDR1 GTSNPN and CDR2 SVGIG (reference sequence). CDR3 protein: CAWGDPNTEAFF. The CDR3 bases are TGTGCCTGGGGAGACCCGAACACTGAAGCTTTCTTT.

In this sample, this clone turned up once. This CDR3 is CASSIGTGSADTQYF. The CDR3 nucleotides are TGTGCCAGTAGTATCGGAACAGGCTCGGCAGATACGCAGTATTTT. This chain uses TRBV19 with TRBJ2-3, with a possible D match to TRBD1 (5 bases). Germline assignment: CDR1 LNHDA and CDR2 SQIVND (reference sequence). V gave up 3 bases and J gave up 4 bases, with 14 bases separating them. This CDR3 has 15 amino acids.

The V and J genes are TRBV9 and TRBJ1-2; TRBD1 is a possible D gene (6 bases). Per the germline V gene, CDR1 is SGDLS and CDR2 is YYNGEE. V dropped 3 bases and J dropped 8 bases, with 14 bases sitting between them. This CDR3 has 13 amino acids. The CDR3, as DNA: TGTGCCAGCAGCGCTGGGACACTACGGGGCTACACCTTC. Protein sequence: CASSAGTLRGYTF.

This clone was picked up a small number of times. This chain links TRBV9 with TRBJ1-2; D may be TRBD1 (5 bases). V was clipped by 0 bases and J by 2 bases, with 8 bases between them. Germline loops: CDR1 SGDLS, CDR2 YYNGEE. This CDR3 contains 14 residues. The CDR3 spells CASSVATANYGYTF. The CDR3 DNA follows: TGTGCCAGCAGCGTAGCGACAGCGAACTATGGCTACACCTTC.

The chain links TRBV11-3 to TRBJ2-5; D possibly uses TRBD1 or TRBD2 (5 bases each). From germline, CDR1 is SGHNT and CDR2 YENEEA. The ends were cut back, 5 bases at V and 5 bases at J, with 15 bases in the middle. This CDR3 contains 14 residues. The CDR3 DNA reads TGTGCCAGCAGCCCTTTCGGGGCGTGGGAGACCCAGTACTTC. This sequence encodes CASSPFGAWETQYF.

This clone was counted a few times. The chain links TRBV6-8 to TRBJ1-5; D is uncertain. Germline V CDR1 and CDR2: MNHGY, SAAAGT. V gave up 4 bases and J gave up 6 bases, with 16 bases separating them. CDR3 size: 15 residues. The CDR3 DNA is TGTGCCAGCAGTTCCCGGCCGGCAGATGGTCAGCCCCAGCATTTT. It is translated as CASSSRPADGQPQHF.

The chain links TRBV18 to TRBJ1-5; no firm D call. The CDR3 covers 15 residues. Germline loops: CDR1 KGHSH, CDR2 LQKENI. The V end was cut by 5 bases, the J end by 7 bases, with 18 bases between. CDR3 DNA sequence: TGTGCCAGCTCAGCAGATGTGGGCTCTTCGCAGCCCCAGCATTTT. Its protein product is CASSADVGSSQPQHF.

This chain links TRBV25-1 with TRBJ1-4; D unresolved. Germline loops: CDR1 MGHDK, CDR2 SYGVNS. Trimming shortened V by 1 base and J by 13 bases, and 10 bases separated the two germline ends. This CDR3 has 12 amino acids. The CDR3 sequence is CASSESGVGLFF. The CDR3 coding sequence is TGTGCCAGCAGTGAATCTGGGGTGGGACTGTTTTTT.

By sample fraction, this clone is medium-sized. The rearrangement uses TRBV11-3 and TRBJ2-1, with a weak D call TRBD2 (6 bases). Per the germline V gene, CDR1 is SGHNT and CDR2 is YENEEA. This CDR3 spans 17 amino acids. The V end was cut by 4 bases, the J end by 1 base, with 17 bases between. Here the CDR3 DNA reads TGTGCCAGCAGCTCCAGACTAGTTCTGAGGTCCTACAATGAGCAGTTCTTC. As protein: CASSSRLVLRSYNEQFF.

V is TRBV19 and J is TRBJ1-2; 7 bases match TRBD1. The V gene end was trimmed by 3 bases and the J gene end by 7 bases; junction bases not matched to a gene: 5. The CDR3 covers 13 residues. Germline V gene lookup returns CDR1 LNHDA and CDR2 SQIVND (reference sequence). CDR3 coding DNA: TGTGCCAGTAGTATTACAGGGGCCCTTGGCTACACCTTC. Its protein is CASSITGALGYTF.

The genes are TRBV19 and TRBJ2-7; D assignment may be TRBD1 or TRBD2 (6 bases each). This CDR3 region has 14 residues. V shed 5 bases and J shed 6 bases, with 17 bases lying between them. Looked up from germline, CDR1 is LNHDA and CDR2 is SQIVND (reference sequence). CDR3 region: CASSVGGRSTEQYF. Here the CDR3 DNA reads TGTGCCAGTAGTGTGGGGGGCAGATCAACCGAGCAGTACTTC.

The genes are TRBV28 and TRBJ1-3; 8 bases are a match to TRBD1. J was trimmed by 4 bases and V by 6 bases; bases with no gene match: 8. The CDR3 is made up of 15 amino acids. The germline V gene has CDR1 MDHEN and CDR2 SYDVKM. This CDR3 reads CASSVGTGGGNTIYF. The CDR3 DNA sequence: TGTGCCAGCAGCGTCGGGACAGGCGGCGGAAACACCATATATTTT.

CDR3 in amino acids: CASSIMAATNEKLFF. CDR3 nucleotides: TGTGCCAGTAGTATCATGGCTGCAACTAATGAAAAACTGTTTTTT. J is TRBJ1-4 and V is TRBV19, with D unresolved. CDR1 LNHDA and CDR2 SQIVND come from the germline V gene (reference sequence). Trimming took off 3 bases at V and 0 bases at J, with 8 bases between the two ends. There are 15 residues in the CDR3.

This chain joins TRBV18 and TRBJ2-2; unclear D gene. Germline V gene lookup returns CDR1 KGHSH and CDR2 LQKENI. The CDR3 totals 16 residues. V dropped 3 bases and J dropped 1 base, with 12 bases sitting between them. Here the CDR3 reads CASSPPSGLNTGELFF. CDR3 sequence (DNA): TGTGCCAGCTCACCCCCCTCAGGTTTGAACACCGGGGAGCTGTTTTTT.

J is TRBJ2-3 and V is TRBV19, with 12 bases identical to TRBD2. The CDR3 length is 16 residues. CDR1 is LNHDA and CDR2 is SQIVND in the germline V gene (reference sequence). V gave up 3 bases and J gave up 5 bases; unmatched junction bases: 6. This CDR3 reads CASSILAGGHGDTQYF. In nucleotides, the CDR3 is TGTGCCAGTAGTATTCTAGCGGGGGGGCATGGAGATACGCAGTATTTT.

J is TRBJ1-6 and V is TRBV9; D is uncertain. The CDR3 contains 12 residues. Germline loops: CDR1 SGDLS, CDR2 YYNGEE. Trimming stripped 0 bases from V and 7 bases from J, with 2 bases between. This CDR3 reads CASSVDNSPLHF. The CDR3 DNA sequence: TGTGCCAGCAGCGTAGACAATTCACCCCTCCACTTT.